Below are 28 T cell receptor beta chains sequenced from a single sample in a study of CD4+ T cells in melanoma. The repertoire was sequenced with immunoSEQ multiplex PCR; TCRdb's copy has only in-frame clones and lacks some. The sample shows some 50,000 clones, 80% to 90% of them seen only once. The specimen sequenced was peripheral blood. The receptors derive from a human donor with melanoma.

The chain combines TRBV15 with TRBJ2-1; D is unresolved. V dropped 3 bases and J dropped 5 bases, with 8 bases sitting between them. Germline CDR1 reads LNHNV; CDR2 reads YYDKDF (reference sequence). The CDR3 extends over 13 amino acids. Here the CDR3 DNA reads TGTGCCACCAGCAGGGACCTCAACAATGAGCAGTTCTTC. This gives the protein CATSRDLNNEQFF.

Points on this clone: The sample holds other DNA sequences that translate to the same CDR3. Here the CDR3 reads CASSLGGGGYNEQFF. The CDR3 DNA sequence: TGTGCCAGCAGCTTAGGGGGAGGTGGGTACAATGAGCAGTTCTTC. The rearrangement joins TRBV11-2 to TRBJ2-1, with a weak D call TRBD2 (6 bases). Trimming cost V 1 base and J 4 bases, with 11 bases left between them. This CDR3 region has 15 residues. In germline, CDR1 is SGHAT, CDR2 FQNNGV.

CDR3 nucleotides: TGCAGCGTCACGGACAGTCGGGAGCAGCCCCAGCATTTT. Its protein product is CSVTDSREQPQHF. The chain links TRBV29-1 to TRBJ1-5; TRBD1 might be the D (6 bases). CDR1 is SQVTM and CDR2 is ANQGSEA in the germline V gene. This CDR3 is built from 13 residues. Trimming cost V 6 bases and J 7 bases, with 16 bases left between them.

The gene calls are TRBV2 and TRBJ2-1, with 11 bases that match TRBD2. V lost 4 bases, J lost 5 bases, and 10 bases stayed unmatched. This CDR3 spans 17 amino acids. Germline V gene sequence: CDR1 SNHLY, CDR2 FYNNEI. The CDR3 DNA follows: TGTGCCAGCAGTGGTATACCGGGACTAGCGGTAGACAATGAGCAGTTCTTC. Protein sequence: CASSGIPGLAVDNEQFF.

The V and J genes are TRBV5-1 and TRBJ2-1; D possibly corresponds to TRBD2 (5 bases). V gave up 4 bases and J gave up 1 base, with 12 bases separating them. From germline, CDR1 is SGHRS and CDR2 YFSETQ. The CDR3 is 15 amino acids. The CDR3 bases are TGCGCCAGCAGCCCAAACGGGGATTCCTACAATGAGCAGTTCTTC. Protein sequence: CASSPNGDSYNEQFF.

This chain links TRBV29-1 with TRBJ2-7; D may be TRBD1 (6 bases). Trimming left V 4 bases short and J 6 bases short, with 13 bases between. Germline V lookup: CDR1 SQVTM, CDR2 ANQGSEA. The CDR3 runs 12 residues. The CDR3 is CSVVIRGSEQYF. The CDR3 bases are TGCAGCGTTGTTATCAGGGGAAGCGAGCAGTACTTC.

V is TRBV5-1 and J is TRBJ2-3; 9 bases agree with TRBD2. The CDR3 contains 14 residues. J was trimmed by 4 bases and V by 2 bases; bases with no gene match: 2. Germline assignment: CDR1 SGHRS and CDR2 YFSETQ. The CDR3 sequence: CASSFSGGADTQYF. The CDR3, as DNA: TGCGCCAGCAGCTTTAGCGGGGGCGCAGATACGCAGTATTTT.

The gene calls are TRBV6-6 and TRBJ1-5, with D unclear. V was cut by 2 bases and J by 2 bases, with 4 bases left in between. The CDR3 has 13 amino acids. CDR1 MNHNY and CDR2 SVGAGI come from the germline V gene (reference sequence). CDR3 in DNA: TGTGCCAGCAGTTACGACGGCAATCAGCCCCAGCATTTT. Translated, it gives CASSYDGNQPQHF.

The rearrangement joins TRBV11-2 to TRBJ2-2; unclear D gene. Trimming removed 1 base at V and 6 bases at J, with 9 bases between. This CDR3 comprises 14 residues. Germline V lookup: CDR1 SGHAT, CDR2 FQNNGV. In nucleotides, the CDR3 is TGTGCCAGCAGCTTAGTAGTTAGGCCCGGGGAGCTGTTTTTT. Its translation is CASSLVVRPGELFF.

V usage is TRBV7-9 and J usage is TRBJ2-3; tentatively, D is TRBD1 (6 bases). The length of the CDR3 is 16 residues. Between the trimmed V and J ends, which lost 4 bases and 3 bases, there was a span of 17 bases. Germline CDR1 and CDR2: SEHNR and FQNEAQ (reference sequence). CDR3 sequence reads: CASSSPQGLGTDTQYF. The CDR3 nucleotides read TGTGCCAGCAGCTCCCCCCAGGGGTTGGGGACAGATACGCAGTATTTT.

This clone was detected a few times. The rearrangement joins TRBV7-2 to TRBJ2-1; D gene uncertain. Trimming cost V 6 bases and J 7 bases, with 10 bases left between them. The CDR3 runs to 12 residues. Germline V gene sequence: CDR1 SGHTA, CDR2 FQGNSA. CDR3 in amino acids: CASRWLTNEQFF. CDR3 bases: TGTGCCAGCAGGTGGCTAACGAATGAGCAGTTCTTC.

This chain connects TRBV27 to TRBJ2-2; D is ambiguous. The CDR3 sequence is 13 residues long. V was cut by 4 bases and J by 7 bases, with 10 bases left in between. CDR1 and CDR2 (germline): MNHEY, SMNVEV (reference sequence). The CDR3 DNA is TGTGCCAGCAGTTGGGAACGGCACGGGGAGCTGTTTTTT. It translates to CASSWERHGELFF.

This clone was observed a handful of times. V and J are TRBV29-1 and TRBJ1-2; D gene unclear. This CDR3 contains 13 residues. Germline V gives CDR1 SQVTM, CDR2 ANQGSEA. V gave up 1 base and J gave up 2 bases, with 8 bases separating them. As DNA, the CDR3 is TGCAGCGTTGAAGTTTCGGGGAACTATGGCTACACCTTC. Translated, it gives CSVEVSGNYGYTF.

V gene TRBV15 combines with J gene TRBJ1-4; 8 bases fit TRBD1. Germline lookup yields CDR1 LNHNV and CDR2 YYDKDF (reference sequence). The CDR3 loop spans 16 amino acids. Unmatched junction bases numbered 5, after V lost 4 bases and J lost 1 base. This chain's CDR3 is CATSKLDRGTNEKLFF. The CDR3, as DNA: TGTGCCACCAGCAAACTTGACAGGGGAACTAATGAAAAACTGTTTTTT.

The chain joins TRBV7-9 to TRBJ1-2; 7 positions match TRBD1. The CDR3 sequence is 13 residues long. V was clipped by 4 bases and J by 4 bases; unmatched bases: 3. The germline CDR1 and CDR2 sequences are SEHNR and FQNEAQ (reference sequence). The CDR3 loop is CASSSGQTYGYTF. The CDR3 DNA sequence: TGTGCCAGCAGCTCGGGACAGACCTATGGCTACACCTTC.

The chain carries TRBV6-5 and TRBJ1-1; no reliable D call. CDR3 length equals 11 residues. CDR1 and CDR2 from the germline V gene are MNHEY and SVGAGI. Trimming took off 11 bases at V and 6 bases at J, with 13 bases between the two ends. In nucleotides, the CDR3 is TGTGCCTCCAGCGCGGGTCCTGAAGCTTTCTTT. Protein: CASSAGPEAFF.

The chain has TRBV30 and TRBJ1-2, with 9 bases fitting TRBD1. Germline V lookup: CDR1 GTSNPN, CDR2 SVGIG (reference sequence). With V trimmed by 0 bases and J by 4 bases, 3 bases remained unmatched. CDR3 length: 14 amino acids. DNA of the CDR3: TGTGCCTGGAGTGTCACAGGGGGCGGCTATGGCTACACCTTC. Translation: CAWSVTGGGYGYTF. Using reference TRBV30 and TRBJ1-2 for the parts outside the CDR3, the full variable domain is SQTIHQWPATLVQPVGSPLSLECTVEGTSNPNLYWYRQAAGRGLQLLFYSVGIGQISSEVPQNLSASRPQDRQFILSSKKLLLSDSGFYLCAWSVTGGGYGYTFGSGTRLTVV.

The V call is TRBV20-1, the J call TRBJ2-1; D remains unclear. The CDR3 loop spans 11 amino acids. Germline assignment: CDR1 DFQATT and CDR2 SNEGSKA (reference sequence). V shed 0 bases and J shed 8 bases, with 5 bases lying between them. DNA of the CDR3: TGCAGTGCTAGAGATACGGATGAGCAGTTCTTC. Translated, it gives CSARDTDEQFF.

This clone was picked up one time. The V gene is TRBV27, the J gene TRBJ2-1; weak D call: TRBD1 (7 bases). The germline V gene has CDR1 MNHEY and CDR2 SMNVEV (reference sequence). CDR3 length: 15 amino acids. The V and J ends lost 2 bases and 4 bases respectively, with 12 bases between them. DNA of the CDR3: TGTGCCAGCAGTTTACAGGGGGGTCTATACAATGAGCAGTTCTTC. Translating it yields CASSLQGGLYNEQFF.

The chain carries TRBV6-5 and TRBJ1-5, with TRBD1 matching over 8 bases. The V and J ends lost 6 bases and 6 bases, in that order; junction bases with no gene match: 7. The CDR3 contains 14 residues. CDR1 is MNHEY and CDR2 is SVGAGI in the germline V gene. CDR3 residues: CASSAGQGGQPQHF. The CDR3 region has the DNA TGTGCCAGCAGCGCCGGACAGGGTGGTCAGCCCCAGCATTTT.

The rearrangement uses TRBV6-5 and TRBJ1-2; D remains unclear. The V and J ends lost 6 bases and 8 bases respectively, with 22 bases between them. The CDR3 runs to 15 residues. Per germline, CDR1 MNHEY and CDR2 SVGAGI. The CDR3 sequence is CASSNVGRSLGGYTF. The CDR3 DNA sequence: TGTGCCAGCAGCAACGTGGGCAGATCCCTTGGGGGCTACACCTTC.

Worth noting for this clone: A junction end diverges from the germline sequence, so it may reflect a read error. The V and J genes are TRBV6-5 and TRBJ2-7; D might be TRBD2 (5 bases). CDR1 is MNHEY, CDR2 SVGAGI, per germline. The CDR3 is made up of 14 amino acids. The CDR3 loop is CASKQGLSSHEQYF. The CDR3 DNA follows: TGTGCCAGCAAACAAGGACTTAGCTCCCACGAGCAGTACTTC.

The chain employs TRBV7-8 and TRBJ1-1; D is undetermined. V was pared by 1 base and J by 0 bases, with 6 bases between. CDR3 size: 14 residues. Germline lookup yields CDR1 SGHVS and CDR2 FQNEAQ. CDR3 in amino acids: CASSLETMNTEAFF. The CDR3 region has the DNA TGTGCCAGCAGCTTAGAAACAATGAACACTGAAGCTTTCTTT.

The V and J genes are TRBV19 and TRBJ1-1; 11 bases match TRBD1. Germline CDR1 and CDR2: LNHDA and SQIVND (reference sequence). V lost 3 bases to trimming and J lost 7 bases; unmatched junction nucleotides: 1. This CDR3 region has 13 residues. CDR3 sequence: CASSMGTGGEAFF. The DNA of the CDR3 is TGTGCCAGTAGTATGGGGACAGGGGGTGAAGCTTTCTTT. The entire variable domain, with the rest obtained from reference TRBV19 and TRBJ1-1, is as follows: DGGITQSPKYLFRKEGQNVTLSCEQNLNHDAMYWYRQDPGQGLRLIYYSQIVNDFQKGDIAEGYSVSREKKESFPLTVTSAQKNPTAFYLCASSMGTGGEAFFGQGTRLTVV.

The rearrangement joins TRBV28 to TRBJ1-2, with a weak D call TRBD1 (5 bases). Trimming removed 1 base at V and 6 bases at J, with 9 bases between. In germline, CDR1 is MDHEN, CDR2 SYDVKM. The CDR3 is 13 amino acids. CDR3: CASSLYGGDGYTF. The CDR3 bases are TGTGCCAGCAGTTTATACGGGGGGGATGGCTACACCTTC.

V and J are TRBV10-1 and TRBJ2-1; the D is unclear. Trimming took 4 bases from V and 4 from J, leaving 11 bases between them. The germline V gene has CDR1 WNHNN and CDR2 SYGVQD (reference sequence). This CDR3 region has 14 residues. The CDR3 protein is CASSAAGPYNEQFF. CDR3 sequence (DNA): TGCGCCAGCAGTGCGGCAGGACCATACAATGAGCAGTTCTTC.

This chain joins TRBV5-6 and TRBJ1-1, with 9 bases matching TRBD1. The ends lost 6 bases at V and 5 bases at J; junction bases unmatched: 8. This CDR3 spans 14 amino acids. Germline loops: CDR1 SGHDT, CDR2 YYEEEE. The CDR3 is CASTPDRGGTEAFF. CDR3 nucleotide sequence: TGTGCCAGCACCCCGGACAGGGGAGGGACTGAAGCTTTCTTT.

V gene TRBV19 combines with J gene TRBJ2-3, with D perhaps TRBD1 or TRBD2 (5 bases each). The CDR3 totals 12 residues. Germline loops: CDR1 LNHDA, CDR2 SQIVND (reference sequence). V was clipped by 4 bases and J by 6 bases, with 8 bases between them. The CDR3 DNA follows: TGTGCCAGTAGTAGAGGGGCGGATACGCAGTATTTT. Protein product: CASSRGADTQYF.